Each of the 16 T cell receptor beta chains below was sequenced from the same sample in a study of identifying expanded T cells in peripheral blood. Sequencing was performed with immunoSEQ multiplex PCR; in TCRdb, only in-frame clones are kept and a portion is missing. The sample consists of tens of thousands of clones, roughly 84% of them appearing once. Source material: blood. These receptors originate from a person aged 18 to 70 in good health.

The chain couples TRBV7-2 to TRBJ2-7; TRBD1 might be the D (6 bases). CDR3 size: 15 residues. CDR1 is SGHTA, CDR2 FQGNSA, per germline. Trimming took 5 bases from V and 2 from J, leaving 16 bases between them. CDR3 in DNA: TGTGCCAGCAGCATGAGGGGGAACCCCACCTACGAGCAGTACTTC. It is translated as CASSMRGNPTYEQYF.

The chain links TRBV2 to TRBJ1-5; D unclear. Trimming took off 3 bases at V and 7 bases at J, with 16 bases between the two ends. CDR3 length: 15 amino acids. CDR1 is SNHLY and CDR2 is FYNNEI in the germline V gene. CDR3 DNA sequence: TGTGCCAGCAGTGAGTCGTCCTTAGGACGCCAGCCCCAGCATTTT. It is translated as CASSESSLGRQPQHF.

The chain carries TRBV27 and TRBJ2-7, with 9 bases lining up with TRBD1. This CDR3 is built from 13 residues. Germline V gene lookup returns CDR1 MNHEY and CDR2 SMNVEV (reference sequence). Losses at the gene ends were 7 bases for V and 2 bases for J; bases not matched to a gene: 3. The CDR3 spells CASNRQGAYEQYF. CDR3 sequence (DNA): TGTGCCAGCAACCGACAGGGGGCCTACGAGCAGTACTTC.

This chain joins TRBV7-8 and TRBJ1-5; the D gene is possibly TRBD1 (5 bases). Between the trimmed V and J ends, which lost 3 bases and 5 bases, there was a span of 11 bases. The CDR3 runs to 14 residues. The V gene's germline CDR1 is SGHVS and CDR2 FQNEAQ. As DNA, the CDR3 is TGTGCCAGCAGCTTGACAGACCGGGATCAGCCCCAGCATTTT. It codes for CASSLTDRDQPQHF.

The rearrangement links TRBV6-6 to TRBJ1-2; no reliable D call. The CDR3 totals 14 residues. The V end was cut by 2 bases, the J end by 8 bases, with 15 bases between. CDR1 and CDR2 (germline): MNHNY, SVGAGI (reference sequence). The CDR3, as DNA: TGTGCCAGCAGTTACGCGTCGGCCGCGGGGGGCTACACCTTC. It specifies CASSYASAAGGYTF.

The V and J genes are TRBV5-8 and TRBJ2-1; 7 bases align to TRBD1. The CDR3 has 13 residues. Germline V lookup: CDR1 SGHTS, CDR2 YDEGEE. Trimming removed 10 bases from V and 0 bases from J; junction bases left unmatched: 4. CDR3 nucleotide sequence: TGTGCCGACAACAGGGGCTCCTACAATGAGCAGTTCTTC. This translates into CADNRGSYNEQFF.

The chain joins TRBV10-2 to TRBJ2-2; 7 bases align to TRBD1. The CDR3 covers 13 residues. In germline, CDR1 is WSHSY, CDR2 SAAADI. V trimming: 0 bases; J trimming: 13 bases; junction bases outside the gene matches: 5. CDR3 in amino acids: CASSESRGRRLFF. The DNA for the CDR3 is TGCGCCAGCAGTGAGTCAAGGGGGCGGCGGCTGTTTTTT.

This chain joins TRBV18 and TRBJ1-6; D not resolved. The CDR3 has 16 residues. The V end lost 0 bases, the J end lost 4 bases, and 10 bases lay between the germline ends. Germline CDR1 KGHSH, CDR2 LQKENI. Here the CDR3 DNA reads TGTGCCAGCTCACCACCGAGCGGTGGATATAATTCACCCCTCCACTTT. Translation gives CASSPPSGGYNSPLHF.

The J gene is TRBJ1-1, the V gene TRBV5-6; D is unresolved. Per the germline V gene, CDR1 is SGHDT and CDR2 is YYEEEE. The CDR3 consists of 15 residues. Trimming took off 4 bases at V and 3 bases at J, with 16 bases between the two ends. As DNA, the CDR3 is TGTGCCAGCAGCCACCTAAGAGAGGCGTACACTGAAGCTTTCTTT. Its translation is CASSHLREAYTEAFF.

This chain connects TRBV5-1 to TRBJ1-1, with a tentative D call TRBD1 (5 bases). The germline V gene encodes CDR1 SGHRS and CDR2 YFSETQ. Trimming removed 2 bases at V and 5 bases at J, with 16 bases between. This CDR3 has 15 residues. CDR3 loop: CASSFYSPGRTEAFF. The CDR3 DNA follows: TGCGCCAGCAGCTTTTATTCGCCAGGGCGAACTGAAGCTTTCTTT.

V is TRBV19 and J is TRBJ1-2, with 8 bases aligning to TRBD1. Trimming took 5 bases from V and 3 from J; bases not matched to a gene: 8. The CDR3 loop spans 15 amino acids. Germline CDR1 LNHDA, CDR2 SQIVND (reference sequence). CDR3: CASSSQGVGDYGYTF. CDR3 coding DNA: TGTGCCAGTAGTTCACAGGGGGTGGGGGACTATGGCTACACCTTC.

The gene calls are TRBV19 and TRBJ1-1; 7 bases match TRBD1. Per germline, CDR1 LNHDA and CDR2 SQIVND (reference sequence). Trimming removed 2 bases from V and 8 bases from J; junction bases left unmatched: 8. CDR3 length equals 14 residues. CDR3 sequence reads: CASSIRGQLKEAFF. The CDR3 DNA reads as TGTGCCAGTAGTATACGGGGACAGCTCAAAGAAGCTTTCTTT.

The chain links TRBV5-4 to TRBJ1-2; 7 bases align to TRBD1. The CDR3 has 15 amino acids. Germline CDR1 SGHNT, CDR2 YYREEE (reference sequence). V was pared by 2 bases and J by 1 base, with 5 bases of the junction left unmatched. CDR3 sequence reads: CASSLGGTFNYGYTF. The CDR3 DNA sequence: TGTGCCAGCAGCTTAGGGGGCACTTTTAACTATGGCTACACCTTC. Together with reference TRBV5-4 and TRBJ1-2, the CDR3 gives the full variable domain: ETGVTQSPTHLIKTRGQQVTLRCSSQSGHNTVSWYQQALGQGPQFIFQYYREEENGRGNFPPRFSGLQFPNYSSELNVNALELDDSALYLCASSLGGTFNYGYTFGSGTRLTVV.

The DNA for the CDR3 is TGCAGCGTCCCCCGGTCCAGGGACACAGATACGCAGTATTTT. Translating it yields CSVPRSRDTDTQYF. The chain joins TRBV29-1 to TRBJ2-3; a possible D gene is TRBD1 (5 bases). The V end lost 6 bases, the J end lost 2 bases, and 15 bases lay between the germline ends. The CDR3 contains 14 residues. Germline CDR1 and CDR2: SQVTM and ANQGSEA.

The chain couples TRBV7-2 to TRBJ2-7; D unresolved. Germline V gives CDR1 SGHTA, CDR2 FQGNSA. The CDR3 has 14 amino acids. V dropped 0 bases and J dropped 4 bases, with 10 bases sitting between them. Here the CDR3 reads CASSLAGKPYEQYF. CDR3 DNA sequence: TGTGCCAGCAGCTTAGCGGGAAAGCCATACGAGCAGTACTTC. The whole variable domain, remainder taken from reference TRBV7-2 and TRBJ2-7, is GAGVSQSPSNKVTEKGKDVELRCDPISGHTALYWYRQSLGQGLEFLIYFQGNSAPDKSGLPSDRFSAERTGGSVSTLTIQRTQQEDSAVYLCASSLAGKPYEQYFGPGTRLTVT.

The genes are TRBV2 and TRBJ2-7; weak D call: TRBD1 (5 bases). Germline lookup yields CDR1 SNHLY and CDR2 FYNNEI. V was trimmed by 1 base and J by 3 bases, leaving 13 bases between them. The CDR3 loop spans 15 amino acids. In DNA form, the CDR3 reads TGTGCCAGCAGTGAAGGCTCCCGAAGGGGCTACGAGCAGTACTTC. This sequence encodes CASSEGSRRGYEQYF.